A selection of T cell receptor beta chains follows, all from one sample in a study of blood T cell repertoires in COVID-19. Sequencing was performed with immunoSEQ multiplex PCR; in TCRdb, only in-frame clones are kept and a portion is missing. Among 100,000 to 150,000 clones listed, 75% to 85% were seen once. What was sequenced was peripheral blood. The receptors were gathered from a man aged 35 to 55 with active or convalescent COVID-19. CDR3s include the opening cysteine and the closing phenylalanine or tryptophan. A D gene is named only where the DNA matches it firmly. The listing skips clone size in some rows; elsewhere it reads once, few, many or a size class.

>once|-|TRBV7-9|TRBJ2-1
TGTGCCAGCAGCTTAGCGGCGGGACAGTTCTTC
CASSLAAGQFF
>-|-|TRBV4-3|TRBJ1-2
TGCGCCAGCAACCCAGGGATTTTGAACTATGGCTACACCTTC
CASNPGILNYGYTF
>-|TRBD1|TRBV11-2|TRBJ2-7
TGTGCCAGTACGGACAGGGGAAACTCCTACGAGCAGTACTTC
CASTDRGNSYEQYF
>-|-|TRBV14|TRBJ1-2
TGTGCCAGCAGCCAAGGGAGGTACCAATCCACCGGGGATGGCTACACCTTC
CASSQGRYQSTGDGYTF
>-|TRBD1|TRBV11-2|TRBJ2-1
TGTGCCAGCTTTAGGGACAGGGTAGGAAATGAGCAGTTCTTC
CASFRDRVGNEQFF
>-|-|TRBV6-1|TRBJ1-2
TGTGCCAGCAGTGAGAAAGAGGTGGTCGCGGTGATTACTTATGGCTACACCTTC
CASSEKEVVAVITYGYTF
>-|TRBD1|TRBV6-2/TRBV6-3|TRBJ2-4
TGTGCCAGCAGTCCGTCGACAGGGGGACTAAACATTCAGTACTTC
CASSPSTGGLNIQYF
>-|-|TRBV18|TRBJ2-7
TGTGCCAGCTCACCACCGGTGGCTGTAGCCGGCGAGCAGTACTTC
CASSPPVAVAGEQYF
>-|TRBD2|TRBV19|TRBJ2-3
TGTGCCAGTAGTATATTCCGGACTAGCGGGGCAAAAGATACGCAGTATTTT
CASSIFRTSGAKDTQYF
>-|-|TRBV7-2|TRBJ1-5
TGTGCCAGCAGCTTAATATCAGGGTACGATCAGCCCCAGCATTTT
CASSLISGYDQPQHF
>-|-|TRBV5-1|TRBJ1-6
TGCGCCAGCAGCTTGGGTCAGGGTAGCTCACCCCTCCACTTT
CASSLGQGSSPLHF
>-|-|TRBV6-1|TRBJ2-1
TGTGCCAGCAGTGAAGCGCGGGACTCCTACAATGAGCAGTTCTTC
CASSEARDSYNEQFF
>-|TRBD2|TRBV10-2|TRBJ2-1
TGCGCCAGCAAGAGGAAACTAGCGGGAGTGGGCGATGAGCAGTTCTTC
CASKRKLAGVGDEQFF
>-|TRBD2|TRBV5-1|TRBJ2-2
TGCGCCAGCAGCCCCACCGGGACTAGCGCGAACACCGGGGAGCTGTTTTTT
CASSPTGTSANTGELFF
>-|-|TRBV3-1/TRBV3-2|TRBJ2-3
TGTGCCAGCAGCCAGTCGGGAGTCGCGCAGTATTTT
CASSQSGVAQYF